The 3 T cell receptor beta chains below were found in one sample sequenced in a study of blood T cells in healthy people across ages. Sample-barcoded 5' priming and a J-beta primer mix drove a second PCR of roughly 6 to 12 cycles. TCRdb reprocessed the 5' RACE reads with MiXCR, giving one entry per CDR3 protein. The sample lists about 2 million distinct CDR3 sequences; roughly 50% were seen once. The sequenced sample consisted of blood. The receptors were sampled from a woman aged 40 to 50 in good health.

CDR3 nucleotide sequence: TGCAGTGCTAGAGACCCCAGGGGGCGCGAGCGTATGAACACTGAAGCTTTCTTT. This codes for CSARDPRGRERMNTEAFF. V gene TRBV20-1 combines with J gene TRBJ1-1; 8 bases match TRBD1. This CDR3 has 18 amino acids. Germline lookup yields CDR1 DFQATT and CDR2 SNEGSKA (reference sequence). V dropped 0 bases and J dropped 0; count of bases not matched to a gene: 12.

This clonotype has a handful of counts. The chain is built from TRBV29-1 and TRBJ2-1, with 8 bases fitting TRBD2. In germline, CDR1 is SQVTM, CDR2 ANQGSEA. J gave up 4 bases and V 8 bases, and 10 bases lay outside the gene matches. The CDR3 has 14 amino acids. CDR3 in amino acids: CSSEGLGAYNEQFF. The CDR3, as DNA: TGCAGCTCTGAGGGACTAGGGGCGTACAATGAGCAGTTCTTC.

J is TRBJ2-7 and V is TRBV20-1; TRBD2 aligns across 8 bases. This CDR3 spans 17 amino acids. J lost 3 bases, V lost 0 bases, and 13 bases had no gene match. Germline lookup yields CDR1 DFQATT and CDR2 SNEGSKA (reference sequence). The CDR3 nucleotides read TGCAGTGCTAGAGATCCGATAGCCCCGGGGGGGCACTACGAGCAGTACTTC. It is translated as CSARDPIAPGGHYEQYF.